A selection of T cell receptor beta chains follows, all from one sample in a study of blood T cell repertoires in COVID-19. TCRdb's table, derived via immunoSEQ multiplex PCR, lists solely in-frame clones and lacks some. The table includes about 160,000 clones, about 86% detected once. Sequencing was performed on peripheral blood. The receptors here all came from a woman aged 65 to 85 with acute or convalescent COVID-19. CDR3s include the opening cysteine and the closing phenylalanine or tryptophan. A D gene is named only where the DNA matches it firmly. Some rows mark clone size as missing; the rest say once, few, many or name a class of expanded clone.

TRBD1	TRBV6-5	.	TRBJ1-4	CASSSTGTNEKLFF	TGTGCCAGCAGTTCGACAGGGACTAATGAAAAACTGTTTTTT
TRBD1	TRBV7-2	.	TRBJ1-5	CASSQFTDRGGGQPQHF	TGTGCCAGCAGCCAGTTTACGGACAGGGGAGGCGGTCAGCCCCAGCATTTT
.	TRBV6-5	once	TRBJ1-6	CASTVSSYNSPLHF	TGTGCCAGCACTGTCAGCTCCTATAATTCACCCCTCCACTTT
.	TRBV3-1/TRBV3-2	.	TRBJ1-4	CASSLCPGKEKLFF	TGTGCCAGCAGCCTGTGCCCGGGGAAAGAAAAACTGTTTTTT
.	TRBV7-9	.	TRBJ2-3	CASSSRGLRTDTQYF	TGTGCCAGCAGCTCAAGGGGCCTGAGGACAGATACGCAGTATTTT
TRBD1	TRBV3-1/TRBV3-2	.	TRBJ1-1	CASTPTGAMNTEAFF	TGTGCCAGCACCCCGACAGGGGCAATGAACACTGAAGCTTTCTTT
TRBD1	TRBV7-9	.	TRBJ2-3	CASSKGQGAPDTQYF	TGTGCCAGCAGCAAGGGACAGGGGGCACCAGATACGCAGTATTTT
.	TRBV27	.	TRBJ1-5	CASSKGGAFQPQHF	TGTGCCAGCAGCAAAGGGGGGGCGTTTCAGCCCCAGCATTTT
.	TRBV28	.	TRBJ2-1	CASSFLQKRFF	TGTGCCAGCAGTTTTCTTCAGAAGCGGTTCTTC
.	TRBV6-5	few	TRBJ2-7	CASSYSASTTYEQYF	TGTGCCAGCAGTTACTCGGCAAGTACTACCTACGAGCAGTACTTC
.	TRBV15	once	TRBJ1-4	CATSRGVGEVTNEKLFF	TGTGCCACCAGCAGAGGAGTGGGGGAGGTAACTAATGAAAAACTGTTTTTT
TRBD1	TRBV4-2	once	TRBJ1-3	CASSRDRPFSGNTIYF	TGTGCCAGCAGCCGGGACAGACCTTTCTCTGGAAACACCATATATTTT
.	TRBV10-2	.	TRBJ1-1	CASSESRGLQAFF	TGCGCCAGCAGTGAGTCGCGGGGGCTTCAAGCTTTCTTT
TRBD2	TRBV11-3	.	TRBJ2-1	CASSSSGRGINEQFF	TGTGCCAGCAGCTCTAGCGGGAGAGGCATTAATGAGCAGTTCTTC
TRBD1	TRBV9	.	TRBJ2-5	CASSVGYRDRGQETQYF	TGTGCCAGCAGCGTAGGATACCGGGACAGGGGGCAAGAGACCCAGTACTTC
TRBD1	TRBV19	.	TRBJ1-2	CASRPPGQGIDGYTF	TGTGCCAGTAGACCACCGGGACAGGGGATAGATGGCTACACCTTC
.	TRBV4-3	.	TRBJ1-5	CASSQYSGVQPQHF	TGCGCCAGCAGCCAATATTCAGGGGTTCAGCCCCAGCATTTT
.	TRBV5-1	.	TRBJ1-2	CASSSSGGASYGYTF	TGCGCCAGCAGCTCTAGTGGGGGGGCGTCATATGGCTACACCTTC
.	TRBV6-2/TRBV6-3	.	TRBJ2-1	CASSPLRQVGANEQFF	TGTGCCAGCAGTCCCCTTAGACAGGTCGGAGCCAATGAGCAGTTCTTC
TRBD1	TRBV6-1	.	TRBJ1-1	CASSDFSPGGSGYTEAFF	TGTGCCAGCAGTGATTTTTCGCCAGGGGGCAGTGGGTACACTGAAGCTTTCTTT
.	TRBV19	.	TRBJ1-4	CASSIGGSSEKLFF	TGTGCCAGTAGTATAGGAGGGAGTAGTGAAAAACTGTTTTTT
.	TRBV19	.	TRBJ1-2	CASSLRQGWTYGYTF	TGTGCCAGTAGTCTTCGGCAGGGCTGGACCTATGGCTACACCTTC
.	TRBV2	.	TRBJ1-5	CASKAGLNQPQHF	TGTGCCAGCAAGGCGGGGCTCAATCAGCCCCAGCATTTT
.	TRBV19	.	TRBJ2-3	CASSIVFGTGSPTQYF	TGTGCCAGTAGTATAGTGTTTGGGACTGGAAGCCCTACGCAGTATTTT
.	TRBV28	.	TRBJ2-3	CASSKGSSDTQYF	TGTGCCAGCAGTAAAGGGAGCTCAGATACGCAGTATTTT
.	TRBV9	few	TRBJ1-1	CASSVSVNTEAFF	TGTGCCAGCAGCGTATCCGTGAACACTGAAGCTTTCTTT
.	TRBV23-1	.	TRBJ2-5	CASIPRDKTAQETQYF	TGCGCCAGCATCCCCCGAGACAAGACAGCTCAAGAGACCCAGTACTTC